The 18 T cell receptor beta chains presented below share a single source sample, sequenced in a study of blood T cell repertoires in COVID-19. Some clones are missing from TCRdb's copy, which holds only in-frame ones; the method was immunoSEQ multiplex PCR. Among around 500,000 clones listed, 70% to 90% were seen once. Sequencing input: peripheral blood. Receptor source: a human donor in a cohort sampled during active COVID-19.

The chain uses TRBV12-3 or TRBV12-4 and TRBJ2-1; TRBD2 might be the D (5 bases). The V and J ends lost 7 bases and 9 bases respectively, with 16 bases between them. This CDR3 contains 13 residues. The DNA for the CDR3 is TGTGCCAGCACTCAACTAGTTTTTCGTGAGCAGTTCTTC. It is translated as CASTQLVFREQFF.

This clone was counted once. The chain links TRBV19 to TRBJ1-5, with 7 bases lining up with TRBD1. The trim removed 6 bases at V and 2 bases at J, leaving 7 bases unmatched. This CDR3 is 15 amino acids long. CDR1 is LNHDA, CDR2 SQIVND, per germline (reference sequence). CDR3 region: CASRNTGVGNQPQHF. The CDR3 DNA follows: TGTGCCAGTAGAAATACAGGGGTGGGCAATCAGCCCCAGCATTTT.

For this clone: The sample holds other DNA sequences that translate to the same CDR3. The chain recombines TRBV6-5 with TRBJ2-3; no firm D call. V lost 2 bases to trimming and J lost 0 bases, with 6 bases between them. CDR1 and CDR2 from the germline V gene are MNHEY and SVGAGI. The CDR3 has 14 residues. CDR3 amino acids: CASSYTGSTDTQYF. DNA of the CDR3: TGTGCCAGCAGTTACACCGGGAGCACAGATACGCAGTATTTT.

The J gene is TRBJ2-7, the V gene TRBV3-1 (or the pseudogene TRBV3-2); no firm D call. Trimming stripped 2 bases from V and 0 bases from J, with 11 bases between. The CDR3 is made up of 15 amino acids. Germline V gene lookup returns CDR1 LGHDT and CDR2 YNNKEL (reference sequence). Written as DNA, the CDR3 is TGTGCCAGCAGCCAATCCCTCACAAGCTCCTACGAGCAGTACTTC. Its translation is CASSQSLTSSYEQYF.

The chain combines TRBV19 with TRBJ1-1; 7 bases align to TRBD1. Losses at the gene ends were 4 bases for V and 12 bases for J; bases not matched to a gene: 14. CDR1 and CDR2 (germline): LNHDA, SQIVND (reference sequence). The CDR3 runs 14 residues. The CDR3 loop is CASSTPTGRGGSFF. As DNA, the CDR3 is TGTGCCAGTAGTACCCCGACAGGGAGAGGGGGGTCTTTCTTT.

CDR3 sequence: CASSLGGGYEQYF. CDR3 in DNA: TGTGCCAGCAGTTTAGGGGGCGGCTACGAGCAGTACTTC. The genes are TRBV27 and TRBJ2-7; D is possibly TRBD1 (6 bases). Germline CDR1 and CDR2: MNHEY and SMNVEV (reference sequence). Trimming shortened V by 2 bases and J by 3 bases, and 8 bases separated the two germline ends. CDR3 length: 13 amino acids.

This chain links TRBV29-1 with TRBJ1-1; D is uncertain. CDR3 length: 13 residues. The germline V gene encodes CDR1 SQVTM and CDR2 ANQGSEA. Trimming left V 4 bases short and J 3 bases short, with 12 bases between. CDR3 sequence (DNA): TGCAGCGTTGGGCAGGCTCAGGACACTGAAGCTTTCTTT. Translation: CSVGQAQDTEAFF.

This clone was found once. This sequence joins TRBV5-4 and TRBJ2-2; possibly TRBD2 for D (5 bases). Germline CDR1 and CDR2: SGHNT and YYREEE (reference sequence). V shed 0 bases and J shed 1 base, with 7 bases lying between them. The CDR3 is 15 amino acids. CDR3 region: CASSLVAGNTGELFF. In nucleotides, the CDR3 is TGTGCCAGCAGCTTGGTGGCGGGGAACACCGGGGAGCTGTTTTTT.

The chain combines TRBV2 with TRBJ1-6; tentatively, D is TRBD1 (6 bases). The CDR3 is 15 residues long. Germline values: CDR1 SNHLY, CDR2 FYNNEI. The ends were cut back, 6 bases at V and 5 bases at J, with 14 bases in the middle. The CDR3 spells CASRMGRTDNSPLHF. CDR3 DNA: TGTGCCAGCAGGATGGGCAGGACAGATAATTCACCCCTCCACTTT.

This clone was detected a few times. The chain links TRBV6-6 to TRBJ2-1, with 12 bases lining up with TRBD1. The CDR3 has 17 residues. Losses at the gene ends were 5 bases for V and 10 bases for J; bases not matched to a gene: 15. The germline CDR1 and CDR2 sequences are MNHNY and SVGAGI (reference sequence). In DNA, the CDR3 is TGTGCCAGCAGTCATAAGCGGCCGGGACAGGGGGCTAGGGAGCAGTTCTTC. Translated, it gives CASSHKRPGQGAREQFF.

V is TRBV28 and J is TRBJ1-2; TRBD1 aligns across 9 bases. V lost 6 bases to trimming and J lost 2 bases; unmatched junction nucleotides: 7. Germline CDR1 and CDR2: MDHEN and SYDVKM. The CDR3 spans 15 residues. For the CDR3, the DNA is TGTGCCAGCAGCCGACGGACAGGGGAGAACTATGGCTACACCTTC. Translated, it gives CASSRRTGENYGYTF.

The chain carries TRBV29-1 and TRBJ2-1; TRBD2 aligns across 9 bases. CDR3 size: 14 residues. The V gene's germline CDR1 is SQVTM and CDR2 ANQGSEA. V shed 4 bases and J 9 bases; nucleotides not matched to a gene: 10. The chain's CDR3 is CSVVVNGLASEQFF. DNA for the CDR3: TGCAGCGTTGTTGTGAATGGACTAGCGAGTGAGCAGTTCTTC.

This clone showed up just once. V and J are TRBV5-6 and TRBJ2-1; D unclear. The germline gives CDR1 SGHDT, CDR2 YYEEEE. V lost 1 base and J lost 0, with 11 bases in between. The CDR3 is 16 residues long. Here the CDR3 reads CASSLPTLSSYNEQFF. The CDR3 DNA is TGTGCCAGCAGCTTGCCGACATTGAGCTCCTACAATGAGCAGTTCTTC.

The V gene is TRBV19, the J gene TRBJ2-7; 12 nucleotides align to TRBD2. Trimming removed 8 bases from V and 4 bases from J; junction bases left unmatched: 9. Germline CDR1 LNHDA, CDR2 SQIVND (reference sequence). The CDR3 is made up of 15 amino acids. In nucleotides, the CDR3 is TGTGCCAGTTCCCCTACTAGCGGGAGGAATTACGAGCAGTACTTC. Protein: CASSPTSGRNYEQYF.

The genes are TRBV3-1 (or the pseudogene TRBV3-2) and TRBJ2-3, with D perhaps TRBD1 (7 bases). The CDR3 is 15 amino acids. Trimming pared 5 bases from V and 0 bases from J, leaving 12 bases between. The V gene's germline CDR1 is LGHDT and CDR2 YNNKEL (reference sequence). The CDR3 coding sequence is TGTGCCAGCAGCTCGACAGGGACTAGCACAGATACGCAGTATTTT. Translation: CASSSTGTSTDTQYF.

The rearrangement uses TRBV19 and TRBJ2-3, with 7 bases matching TRBD2. The CDR3 is 16 residues long. Germline CDR1 is LNHDA and CDR2 is SQIVND (reference sequence). Trimming removed 8 bases from V and 4 bases from J; junction bases left unmatched: 15. The DNA for the CDR3 is TGTGCCAGTCCCCCCGACGGGGGAGGGCCCCCAGATACGCAGTATTTT. Translation: CASPPDGGGPPDTQYF.

The chain employs TRBV15 and TRBJ2-1, with TRBD1 matching 7 bases. CDR1 and CDR2 from the germline V gene are LNHNV and YYDKDF (reference sequence). The CDR3 covers 14 residues. V shed 6 bases, J shed 6 bases, and the junction held 8 bases outside the gene matches. In DNA, the CDR3 is TGTGCCACCAGTCGGCCCGGACAGGTCAATGAGCAGTTCTTC. Amino acid sequence: CATSRPGQVNEQFF.

This chain uses TRBV3-1 (or the pseudogene TRBV3-2) with TRBJ1-3; no clear D. The germline CDR1 and CDR2 sequences are LGHDT and YNNKEL (reference sequence). The length of the CDR3 is 16 residues. Trimming stripped 3 bases from V and 1 base from J, with 13 bases between. CDR3 in DNA: TGTGCCAGCAGCCATGTACGGGGTCGGTCTGGAAACACCATATATTTT. Translated: CASSHVRGRSGNTIYF.